This TCR beta chain was found in a study of blood T cell repertoires in COVID-19. Study-level background: Acute and convalescent COVID-19 specimens originated in the United States, Italy and Spain. The analysed material was cDNA or gDNA that came from T cells, B-cell-depleted T cells, or PBMCs.

As processed by the authors: Reference gene primer amplification in the assay estimated nucleated cell counts. TCRdb's copy holds only in-frame clones and misses some; the assay was immunoSEQ multiplex PCR. V and J calls and clone size follow that table, whereas D and trimming were derived from the DNA. The sample lists about 37,000 clones; 75% to 90% were seen once. Germline trimming cut 5 bases from V and 4 bases from J; bases unmatched to any gene: 13. The CDR3 is made up of 17 amino acids. CDR1 and CDR2 (germline): MNHNY, SVGAGI (reference sequence). The genes are TRBV6-6 and TRBJ2-3; TRBD2 aligns across 9 bases. The clonotype was recovered from a human donor in a cohort sampled during active COVID-19. Sequenced: peripheral blood. In nucleotides, the CDR3 is TGTGCCAGCAGTCTCGCGGGAGGGTACGGAGGGGCAGATACGCAGTATTTT. It yields the protein CASSLAGGYGGADTQYF.